The next 25 T cell receptor beta chains were all read from a single sample in a study of identifying expanded T cells in peripheral blood. Method: immunoSEQ multiplex PCR; TCRdb's copy keeps in-frame clones and lacks some. The table lists more than 90,000 clones, roughly 85% of them singletons. Sequenced input: blood. These receptors came from a person between 18 and 75 years old in good health.

The CDR3 nucleotides are TGTGCCAGCAGTGGCAGATCCCCGAGCACAGATACGCAGTATTTT. This gives the protein CASSGRSPSTDTQYF. The rearrangement uses TRBV25-1 and TRBJ2-3; no clear D. Trimming shortened V by 4 bases and J by 0 bases, and 11 bases separated the two germline ends. Germline CDR1 MGHDK, CDR2 SYGVNS. This CDR3 spans 15 amino acids.

V and J are TRBV4-3 and TRBJ1-1; the match to TRBD1 covers 8 bases. CDR1 and CDR2 from the germline V gene are LGHNA and YSLEER. V trimming: 5 bases; J trimming: 6 bases; junction bases outside the gene matches: 8. This CDR3 comprises 14 residues. The CDR3 loop is CASSTTGVMAEAFF. The DNA for the CDR3 is TGCGCCAGCAGCACGACAGGGGTTATGGCTGAAGCTTTCTTT.

In its sample, this clone was seen once. The CDR3: CSVEDISSPYEQYF. The CDR3 region has the DNA TGCAGCGTTGAAGATATAAGCAGCCCCTACGAGCAGTACTTC. The chain carries TRBV29-1 and TRBJ2-7; D gene unclear. This CDR3 contains 14 residues. V was clipped by 0 bases and J by 2 bases, with 11 bases between them. Germline CDR1 and CDR2: SQVTM and ANQGSEA.

This clone was found a few times. The chain joins TRBV29-1 to TRBJ1-6, with TRBD1 identical over 12 bases. This CDR3 is built from 15 residues. CDR1 is SQVTM and CDR2 is ANQGSEA in the germline V gene. The CDR3 loop reads CRDTGTGGVDSPLHF. CDR3 DNA: TGCAGGGACACCGGGACAGGGGGCGTTGACTCACCCCTCCACTTT.

The chain links TRBV7-9 to TRBJ2-7; weak D call: TRBD2 (5 bases). Trimming left V 10 bases short and J 7 bases short, with 8 bases between. The CDR3 runs 9 residues. Germline assignment: CDR1 SEHNR and CDR2 FQNEAQ (reference sequence). The DNA of the CDR3 is TGTGCCACGGGGATAGAGCAGTACTTC. This encodes CATGIEQYF.

This clone was picked up one time. The V gene is TRBV10-3, the J gene TRBJ2-1; TRBD1 is a possible D gene (6 bases). Germline V lookup: CDR1 ENHRY, CDR2 SYGVKD. Trimming left V 6 bases short and J 8 bases short, with 11 bases between. This CDR3 has 12 residues. CDR3 amino acids: CAIRDRTDEQFF. Written as DNA, the CDR3 is TGTGCCATCAGAGACAGGACGGATGAGCAGTTCTTC.

The chain employs TRBV10-3 and TRBJ1-1; D perhaps matches TRBD1 (5 bases). CDR1 and CDR2 from the germline V gene are ENHRY and SYGVKD. The CDR3 covers 13 residues. V shed 3 bases and J shed 0 bases, with 5 bases lying between them. The chain's CDR3 is CAISEGVNTEAFF. The CDR3 bases are TGTGCCATCAGTGAAGGGGTGAACACTGAAGCTTTCTTT.

The chain couples TRBV5-1 to TRBJ2-5, with a tentative D call TRBD1 (5 bases). The J call could be wrong; TRBJ2-7 is a better fit for the DNA end. The CDR3 is 16 residues long. CDR1 and CDR2 from the germline V gene are SGHRS and YFSETQ. This chain's CDR3 is CASRPNQGVRSYEQYF. CDR3 sequence (DNA): TGCGCCAGCAGACCAAATCAGGGCGTGAGGTCCTACGAGCAGTACTTC.

The chain carries TRBV4-1 and TRBJ2-1; 15 nucleotides match TRBD2. There are 21 residues in the CDR3. V lost 0 bases to trimming and J lost 7 bases; unmatched junction nucleotides: 16. CDR1 is MGHRA, CDR2 YSYEKL, per germline. In nucleotides, the CDR3 is TGCGCCAGCAGCCAAGATCGACTCTCGGGACTAGCGGGGGGCCGTTATAATGAGCAGTTCTTC. It translates to CASSQDRLSGLAGGRYNEQFF.

This clone was seen a handful of times. The V gene is TRBV7-9, the J gene TRBJ1-6; D ambiguous. The ends were cut back, 3 bases at V and 8 bases at J, with 8 bases in the middle. The V gene's germline CDR1 is SEHNR and CDR2 FQNEAQ (reference sequence). The CDR3 totals 13 residues. The chain's CDR3 is CASSFVEDSPLHF. The CDR3 region has the DNA TGTGCCAGCAGCTTCGTCGAAGATTCACCCCTCCACTTT.

This clone was recorded only once. The chain carries TRBV6-1 and TRBJ2-3, with D possibly matching TRBD2 (6 bases). Trimming shortened V by 5 bases and J by 0 bases, and 12 bases separated the two germline ends. CDR3 length: 15 amino acids. The V gene's germline CDR1 is MNHNS and CDR2 SASEGT. The CDR3 DNA sequence: TGTGCCAGCAGTTCCCGGGACTCTAGCACAGATACGCAGTATTTT. This encodes CASSSRDSSTDTQYF.

V and J are TRBV15 and TRBJ2-2; D perhaps matches TRBD2 (6 bases). The CDR3 extends over 15 amino acids. The germline V gene encodes CDR1 LNHNV and CDR2 YYDKDF (reference sequence). The V gene lost 5 bases and the J gene lost 2 bases, with 12 bases spanning the gap. The CDR3 loop is CATSAGLKNTGELFF. The CDR3 DNA reads as TGTGCCACCAGCGCGGGACTTAAAAACACCGGGGAGCTGTTTTTT.

This clone has just one count. The chain has TRBV7-9 and TRBJ1-4; possibly TRBD1 for D (6 bases). In germline, CDR1 is SEHNR, CDR2 FQNEAQ (reference sequence). The CDR3 extends over 15 amino acids. The V end was cut by 2 bases, the J end by 8 bases, with 15 bases between. CDR3 residues: CASSLLRTAQEKLFF. CDR3 in DNA: TGTGCCAGCAGCTTACTAAGGACAGCCCAAGAAAAACTGTTTTTT.

V is TRBV5-1 and J is TRBJ1-3; D remains unclear. Germline V gene sequence: CDR1 SGHRS, CDR2 YFSETQ. V lost 0 bases and J 1 base, leaving 8 bases between the germline ends. There are 15 residues in the CDR3. CDR3 protein: CASSLDVGSGNTIYF. For the CDR3, the DNA is TGCGCCAGCAGCTTGGACGTCGGTTCTGGAAACACCATATATTTT.

J is TRBJ2-7 and V is TRBV5-1; D unresolved. The CDR3 sequence is 13 residues long. Trimming took off 4 bases at V and 0 bases at J, with 8 bases between the two ends. Germline V gene lookup returns CDR1 SGHRS and CDR2 YFSETQ. The CDR3 reads CASSPGDSYEQYF. In DNA form, the CDR3 reads TGCGCCAGCAGCCCAGGAGACTCCTACGAGCAGTACTTC.

The chain uses TRBV6-5 and TRBJ2-7; D is possibly TRBD1 (6 bases). This CDR3 is 16 amino acids long. The germline V and J ends were trimmed by 2 bases and 0 bases, with 14 bases remaining between them. The germline CDR1 and CDR2 sequences are MNHEY and SVGAGI. CDR3 sequence: CASSYTAGTLSYEQYF. CDR3 sequence (DNA): TGTGCCAGCAGTTACACCGCCGGGACACTCTCCTACGAGCAGTACTTC.

The V call is TRBV16, the J call TRBJ1-1; TRBD1 matches 8 bases. V shed 1 base and J 4 bases; nucleotides not matched to a gene: 5. The CDR3 covers 15 residues. Germline CDR1 reads KGHSY; CDR2 reads FQNENV. This CDR3 reads CASSQLGQGSTEAFF. Written as DNA, the CDR3 is TGTGCCAGCAGCCAATTAGGACAGGGCAGCACTGAAGCTTTCTTT.

This clone was recorded once. CDR3 loop: CASSLRQVGEKLFF. Here the CDR3 DNA reads TGTGCCAGCAGCTTGAGACAGGTTGGCGAAAAACTGTTTTTT. The rearrangement uses TRBV5-6 and TRBJ1-4; TRBD1 might be the D (6 bases). Trimming removed 1 base at V and 8 bases at J, with 12 bases between. The CDR3 contains 14 residues. Germline V CDR1 and CDR2: SGHDT, YYEEEE.

The chain links TRBV28 to TRBJ2-1, with no clear D. This CDR3 has 15 residues. V was trimmed by 3 bases and J by 0 bases, leaving 9 bases between them. Looked up from germline, CDR1 is MDHEN and CDR2 is SYDVKM. The CDR3 sequence is CASSLWLSSYNEQFF. Here the CDR3 DNA reads TGTGCCAGCAGTTTGTGGCTGTCCTCCTACAATGAGCAGTTCTTC.

The chain employs TRBV10-3 and TRBJ2-7; 9 positions match TRBD2. V gave up 4 bases and J gave up 3 bases; unmatched junction bases: 25. From germline, CDR1 is ENHRY and CDR2 SYGVKD. The CDR3 extends over 21 amino acids. Here the CDR3 DNA reads TGTGCCATCAGTGGGCTGGTAGGGGGTCAGCGGGGGGCCCCCCCCATCTACGAGCAGTACTTC. Protein: CAISGLVGGQRGAPPIYEQYF.

This clone was counted only a few times. The rearrangement links TRBV5-1 to TRBJ2-2; 9 nucleotides line up with TRBD2. V shed 3 bases, J shed 1 base, and the junction held 1 base outside the gene matches. The CDR3 has 15 residues. Germline V CDR1 and CDR2: SGHRS, YFSETQ. CDR3 amino acids: CASSSTSGNTGELFF. CDR3 in DNA: TGCGCCAGCAGCTCGACTAGCGGGAACACCGGGGAGCTGTTTTTT.

This clone was seen once. The chain combines TRBV7-2 with TRBJ1-4; 9 bases line up with TRBD1. Germline assignment: CDR1 SGHTA and CDR2 FQGNSA. Germline trimming cut 3 bases from V and 3 bases from J; bases unmatched to any gene: 2. The CDR3 spans 15 residues. CDR3 loop: CASSLRTGANEKLFF. As DNA, the CDR3 is TGTGCCAGCAGCTTGAGGACAGGGGCTAATGAAAAACTGTTTTTT.

The chain links TRBV20-1 to TRBJ2-3; no reliable D call. V lost 8 bases and J lost 4, with 10 bases in between. CDR3 length: 11 residues. Germline V CDR1 and CDR2: DFQATT, SNEGSKA (reference sequence). This chain's CDR3 is CSKREADTQYF. The CDR3 region has the DNA TGCAGTAAACGAGAGGCAGATACGCAGTATTTT.

V gene TRBV7-9 combines with J gene TRBJ2-3, with 9 nucleotides matching TRBD1. Trimming removed 4 bases from V and 0 bases from J; junction bases left unmatched: 2. Germline CDR1 is SEHNR and CDR2 is FQNEAQ (reference sequence). This CDR3 is 15 amino acids long. CDR3 region: CASSSGTGSTDTQYF. CDR3 bases: TGTGCCAGCAGCTCCGGGACAGGGAGCACAGATACGCAGTATTTT.

The V call is TRBV7-9, the J call TRBJ1-1, with 11 bases that match TRBD1. Germline V gene lookup returns CDR1 SEHNR and CDR2 FQNEAQ (reference sequence). The CDR3 covers 12 residues. The V segment lost 5 bases and the J segment 14 bases; nucleotides outside the gene matches: 7. CDR3 DNA sequence: TGTGCCAGCAGCCCCTGGGACAGGGGGTTGTTCTTT. It encodes CASSPWDRGLFF.